A selection of T cell receptor beta chains follows, all from one sample in a study of blood T cell repertoires in COVID-19. The table came from immunoSEQ multiplex PCR; TCRdb's copy has only in-frame clones and leaves some out. This table holds more than 200,000 clones, approximately 82% found once. Sequencing used peripheral blood. The origin of the receptors is a woman between 70 and 85 years old with active or convalescent COVID-19. CDR3s include the opening cysteine and the closing phenylalanine or tryptophan. The order of the fields is V gene, D gene, CDR3 length, J gene, CDR3 protein, CDR3 DNA. A D gene is named only where the DNA matches it firmly.

V gene: TRBV28
D gene: .
CDR3 length: 16
J gene: TRBJ1-3
CDR3 protein: CATQRGTRLSGNTIYF
CDR3 DNA: TGTGCCACTCAAAGGGGGACCCGACTATCTGGAAACACCATATATTTT

V gene: TRBV7-2
D gene: TRBD2
CDR3 length: 17
J gene: TRBJ2-1
CDR3 protein: CASSSPLGRGTYNEQFF
CDR3 DNA: TGTGCCAGCAGCTCCCCCTTGGGGCGGGGGACGTACAATGAGCAGTTCTTC

V gene: TRBV19
D gene: TRBD1
CDR3 length: 13
J gene: TRBJ2-3
CDR3 protein: CASSDRVADTQYF
CDR3 DNA: TGTGCCAGTAGTGACAGGGTAGCAGATACGCAGTATTTT

V gene: TRBV5-1
D gene: TRBD1
CDR3 length: 14
J gene: TRBJ2-7
CDR3 protein: CASSGTGVYYEQYF
CDR3 DNA: TGCGCCAGCTCCGGGACAGGGGTCTACTACGAGCAGTACTTC

V gene: TRBV5-1
D gene: TRBD2
CDR3 length: 15
J gene: TRBJ2-7
CDR3 protein: CASSLVRGGGGEQYF
CDR3 DNA: TGCGCCAGCAGCTTGGTCCGCGGGGGTGGGGGCGAGCAGTACTTC

V gene: TRBV24-1
D gene: TRBD1
CDR3 length: 14
J gene: TRBJ1-1
CDR3 protein: CATSRGQGVGEAFF
CDR3 DNA: TGTGCCACCAGTCGGGGACAGGGGGTTGGTGAAGCTTTCTTT

V gene: TRBV5-6
D gene: .
CDR3 length: 16
J gene: TRBJ2-7
CDR3 protein: CASSLAGFQYPYEQYF
CDR3 DNA: TGTGCCAGCAGCTTGGCAGGATTTCAGTACCCCTACGAGCAGTACTTC

V gene: TRBV5-8
D gene: TRBD1
CDR3 length: 16
J gene: TRBJ1-3
CDR3 protein: CASSYTGVVAGNTIYF
CDR3 DNA: TGTGCCAGCAGCTACACAGGGGTGGTTGCTGGAAACACCATATATTTT

V gene: TRBV9
D gene: .
CDR3 length: 14
J gene: TRBJ2-2
CDR3 protein: CASSVLEETGELFF
CDR3 DNA: TGTGCCAGCAGCGTACTGGAGGAAACCGGGGAGCTGTTTTTT

V gene: TRBV10-1
D gene: .
CDR3 length: 16
J gene: TRBJ2-3
CDR3 protein: CASGEVRAAHTDTQYF
CDR3 DNA: TGCGCCAGCGGGGAGGTGAGGGCGGCTCACACAGATACGCAGTATTTT

V gene: TRBV11-3
D gene: .
CDR3 length: 15
J gene: TRBJ2-1
CDR3 protein: CASSSGTRGYNEQFF
CDR3 DNA: TGTGCCAGCAGCTCCGGGACACGGGGCTACAATGAGCAGTTCTTC